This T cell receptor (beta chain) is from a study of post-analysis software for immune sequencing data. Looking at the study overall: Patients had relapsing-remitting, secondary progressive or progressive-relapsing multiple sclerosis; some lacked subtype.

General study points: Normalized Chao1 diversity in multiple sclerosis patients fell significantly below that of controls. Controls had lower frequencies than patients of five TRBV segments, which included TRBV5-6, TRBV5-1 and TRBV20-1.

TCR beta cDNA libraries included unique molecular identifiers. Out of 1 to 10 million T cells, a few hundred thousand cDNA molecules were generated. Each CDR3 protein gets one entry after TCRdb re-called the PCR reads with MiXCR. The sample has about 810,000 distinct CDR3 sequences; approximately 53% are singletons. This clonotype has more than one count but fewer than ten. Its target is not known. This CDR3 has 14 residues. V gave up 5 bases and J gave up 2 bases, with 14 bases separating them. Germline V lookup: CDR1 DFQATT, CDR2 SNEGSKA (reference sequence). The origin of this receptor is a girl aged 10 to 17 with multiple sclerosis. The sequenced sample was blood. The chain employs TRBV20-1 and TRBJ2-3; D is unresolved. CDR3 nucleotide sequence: TGCAGTGCTCCTGCAGAGCCCTCCACAGATACGCAGTATTTT. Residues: CSAPAEPSTDTQYF.